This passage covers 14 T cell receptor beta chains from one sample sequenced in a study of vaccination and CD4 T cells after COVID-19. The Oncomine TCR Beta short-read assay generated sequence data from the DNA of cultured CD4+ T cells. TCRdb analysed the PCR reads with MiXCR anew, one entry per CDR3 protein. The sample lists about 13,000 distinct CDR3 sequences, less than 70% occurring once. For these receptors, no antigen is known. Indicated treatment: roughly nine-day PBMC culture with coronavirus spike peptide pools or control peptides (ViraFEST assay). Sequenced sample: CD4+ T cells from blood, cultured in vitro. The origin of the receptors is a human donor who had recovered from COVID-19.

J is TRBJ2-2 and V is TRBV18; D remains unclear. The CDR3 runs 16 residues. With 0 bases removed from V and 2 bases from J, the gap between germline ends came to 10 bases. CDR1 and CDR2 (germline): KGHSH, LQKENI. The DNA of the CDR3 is TGTGCCAGCTCACCACCAATTCAGGTCAACACCGGGGAGCTGTTTTTT. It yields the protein CASSPPIQVNTGELFF.

This CDR3 is CASSSGAINYGYTF. CDR3 coding DNA: TGCGCCAGCAGCTCTGGTGCAATTAACTATGGCTACACCTTC. The chain combines TRBV5-1 with TRBJ1-2; D gene unclear. Deletions cut 3 bases from V and 1 base from J, with 10 bases between. The CDR3 contains 14 residues. The germline gives CDR1 SGHRS, CDR2 YFSETQ.

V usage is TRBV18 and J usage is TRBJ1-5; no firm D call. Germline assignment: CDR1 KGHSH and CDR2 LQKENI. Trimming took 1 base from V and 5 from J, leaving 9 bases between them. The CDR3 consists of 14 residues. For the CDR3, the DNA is TGTGCCAGCTCACCACGGGGATCTGATCAGCCCCAGCATTTT. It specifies CASSPRGSDQPQHF. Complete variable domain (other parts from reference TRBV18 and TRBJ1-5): NAGVMQNPRHLVRRRGQEARLRCSPMKGHSHVYWYRQLPEEGLKFMVYLQKENIIDESGMPKERFSAEFPKEGPSILRIQQVVRGDSAAYFCASSPRGSDQPQHFGDGTRLSIL.

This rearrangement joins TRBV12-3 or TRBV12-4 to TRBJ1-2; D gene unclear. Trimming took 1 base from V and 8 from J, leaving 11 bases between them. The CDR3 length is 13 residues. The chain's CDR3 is CASSLVRPRGYTF. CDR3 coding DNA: TGTGCCAGCAGTTTAGTGCGGCCACGCGGCTACACCTTC.

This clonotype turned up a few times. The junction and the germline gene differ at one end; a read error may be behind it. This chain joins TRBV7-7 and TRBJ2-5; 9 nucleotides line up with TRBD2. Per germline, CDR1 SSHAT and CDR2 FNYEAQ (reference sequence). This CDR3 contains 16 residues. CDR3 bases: TGTGCTAGCAGCCTCGTGGGCGGGGGGGCAACAGAGACCCAGTACTTC. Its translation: CASSLVGGGATETQYF.

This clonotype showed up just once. CDR3 in DNA: TGTGCCAGCAGCTTAGGTTTGGGGACAGGGTACGATCAGCCCCAGCATTTT. It yields the protein CASSLGLGTGYDQPQHF. V is TRBV7-2 and J is TRBJ1-5; 9 bases are shared with TRBD1. The CDR3 loop spans 17 amino acids. CDR1 is SGHTA and CDR2 is FQGNSA in the germline V gene. Trimming took 1 base from V and 5 from J; bases not matched to a gene: 9. The complete variable domain, with remaining parts taken from reference TRBV7-2 and TRBJ1-5, reads GAGVSQSPSNKVTEKGKDVELRCDPISGHTALYWYRQSLGQGLEFLIYFQGNSAPDKSGLPSDRFSAERTGGSVSTLTIQRTQQEDSAVYLCASSLGLGTGYDQPQHFGDGTRLSIL.

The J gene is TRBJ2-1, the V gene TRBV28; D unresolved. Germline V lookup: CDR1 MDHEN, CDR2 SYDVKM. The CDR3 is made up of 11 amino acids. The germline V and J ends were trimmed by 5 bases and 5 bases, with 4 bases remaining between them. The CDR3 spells CASSLNNEQFF. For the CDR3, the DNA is TGTGCCAGCAGTCTGAACAATGAGCAGTTCTTC.

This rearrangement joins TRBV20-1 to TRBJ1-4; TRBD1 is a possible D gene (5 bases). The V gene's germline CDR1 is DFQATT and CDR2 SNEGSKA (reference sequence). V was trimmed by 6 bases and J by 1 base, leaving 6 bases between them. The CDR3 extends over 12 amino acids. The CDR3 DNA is TGCAGTGCGCAGGGAACTAATGAAAAACTGTTTTTT. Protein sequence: CSAQGTNEKLFF.

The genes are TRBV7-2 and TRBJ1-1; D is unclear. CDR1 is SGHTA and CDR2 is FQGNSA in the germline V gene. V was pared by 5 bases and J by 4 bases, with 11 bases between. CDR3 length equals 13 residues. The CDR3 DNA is TGTGCCAGCAGCGATGGTCCGGCCACTGAAGCTTTCTTT. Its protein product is CASSDGPATEAFF.

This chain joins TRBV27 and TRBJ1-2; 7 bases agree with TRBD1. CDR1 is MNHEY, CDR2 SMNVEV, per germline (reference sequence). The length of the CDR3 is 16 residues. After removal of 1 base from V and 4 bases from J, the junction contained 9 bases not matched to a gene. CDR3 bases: TGTGCCAGCAGTTTATTGGGGGAGGGGGCCGGCTATGGCTACACCTTC. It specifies CASSLLGEGAGYGYTF.

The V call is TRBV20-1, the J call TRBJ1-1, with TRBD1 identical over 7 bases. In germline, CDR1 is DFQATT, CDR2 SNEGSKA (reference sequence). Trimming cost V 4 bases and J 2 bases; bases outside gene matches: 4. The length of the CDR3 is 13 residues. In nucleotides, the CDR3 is TGCAGTGCTAAGACAGGGACCAACACTGAAGCTTTCTTT. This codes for CSAKTGTNTEAFF.

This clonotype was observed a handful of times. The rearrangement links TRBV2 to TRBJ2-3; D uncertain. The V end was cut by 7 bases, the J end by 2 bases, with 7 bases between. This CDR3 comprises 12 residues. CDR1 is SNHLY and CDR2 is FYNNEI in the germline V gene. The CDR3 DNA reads TGTGCCAGCACAGGCCTCACAGATACGCAGTATTTT. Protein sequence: CASTGLTDTQYF.

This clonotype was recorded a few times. The CDR3 region has the DNA TGTGCCACCCGGGGACAGATGAACACTGAAGCTTTCTTT. This translates into CATRGQMNTEAFF. The chain is built from TRBV24-1 and TRBJ1-1; 7 bases are shared with TRBD1. V lost 9 bases and J lost 0; bases outside the gene matches: 3. The CDR3 extends over 13 amino acids. The germline gives CDR1 KGHDR, CDR2 SFDVKD.

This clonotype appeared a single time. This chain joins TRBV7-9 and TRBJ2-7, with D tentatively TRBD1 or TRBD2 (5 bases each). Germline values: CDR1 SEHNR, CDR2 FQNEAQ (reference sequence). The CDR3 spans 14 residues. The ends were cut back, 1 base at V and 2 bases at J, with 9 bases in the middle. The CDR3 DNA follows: TGTGCCAGCAGCTTAGGGGACGGCGCCTACGAGCAGTACTTC. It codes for CASSLGDGAYEQYF.